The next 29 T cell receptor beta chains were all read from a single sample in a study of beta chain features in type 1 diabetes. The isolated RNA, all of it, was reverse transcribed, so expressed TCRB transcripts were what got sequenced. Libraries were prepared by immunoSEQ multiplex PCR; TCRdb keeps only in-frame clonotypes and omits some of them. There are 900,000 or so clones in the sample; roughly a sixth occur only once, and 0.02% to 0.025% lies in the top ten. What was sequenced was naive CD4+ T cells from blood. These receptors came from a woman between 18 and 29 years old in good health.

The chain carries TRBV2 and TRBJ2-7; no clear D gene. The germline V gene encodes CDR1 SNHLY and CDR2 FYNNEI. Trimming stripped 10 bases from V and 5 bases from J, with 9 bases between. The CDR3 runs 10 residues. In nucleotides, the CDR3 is TGTGCCACCGGGCCGGACGAGCAGTACTTC. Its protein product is CATGPDEQYF.

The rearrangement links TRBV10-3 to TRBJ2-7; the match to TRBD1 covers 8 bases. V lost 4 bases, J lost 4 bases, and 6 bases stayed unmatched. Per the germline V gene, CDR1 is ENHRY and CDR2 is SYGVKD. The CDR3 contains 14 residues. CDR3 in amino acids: CAISGQGKSYEQYF. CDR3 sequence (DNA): TGTGCCATCAGTGGACAGGGGAAGAGTTACGAGCAGTACTTC.

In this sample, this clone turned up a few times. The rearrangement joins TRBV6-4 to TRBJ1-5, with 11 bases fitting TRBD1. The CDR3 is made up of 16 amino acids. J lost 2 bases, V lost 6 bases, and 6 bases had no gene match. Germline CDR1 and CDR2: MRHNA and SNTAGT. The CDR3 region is CASSGTGGMGNQPQHF. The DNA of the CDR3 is TGTGCCAGCAGCGGGACAGGGGGTATGGGCAATCAGCCCCAGCATTTT.

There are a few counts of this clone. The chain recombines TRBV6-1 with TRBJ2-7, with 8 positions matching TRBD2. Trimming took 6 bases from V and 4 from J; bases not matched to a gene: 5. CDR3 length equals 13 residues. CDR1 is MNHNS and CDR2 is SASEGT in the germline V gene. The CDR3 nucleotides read TGTGCCAGCAGAGTCGGGAGGGAGTACGAGCAGTACTTC. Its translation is CASRVGREYEQYF.

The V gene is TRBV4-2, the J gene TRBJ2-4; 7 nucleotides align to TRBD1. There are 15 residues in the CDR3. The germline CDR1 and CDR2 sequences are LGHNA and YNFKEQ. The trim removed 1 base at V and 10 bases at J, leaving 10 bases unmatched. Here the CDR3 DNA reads TGTGCCAGCAGCCAAGCGACCGGGACAGCCAGAATTCAGTACTTC. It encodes CASSQATGTARIQYF.

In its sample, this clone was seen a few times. CDR3 protein: CASSGQNYGYTF. CDR3 nucleotide sequence: TGTGCCAGCAGTGGGCAGAACTATGGCTACACCTTC. This chain uses TRBV2 with TRBJ1-2; D is unresolved. CDR3 length: 12 residues. Trimming removed 4 bases at V and 2 bases at J, with 5 bases between. CDR1 and CDR2 from the germline V gene are SNHLY and FYNNEI.

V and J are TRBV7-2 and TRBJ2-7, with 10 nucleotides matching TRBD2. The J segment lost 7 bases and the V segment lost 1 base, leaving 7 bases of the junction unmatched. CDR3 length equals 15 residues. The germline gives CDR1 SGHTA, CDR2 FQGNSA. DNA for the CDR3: TGTGCCAGCAGCTTAGGTACTAGCGGGATTCCGGAGCAGTACTTC. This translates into CASSLGTSGIPEQYF.

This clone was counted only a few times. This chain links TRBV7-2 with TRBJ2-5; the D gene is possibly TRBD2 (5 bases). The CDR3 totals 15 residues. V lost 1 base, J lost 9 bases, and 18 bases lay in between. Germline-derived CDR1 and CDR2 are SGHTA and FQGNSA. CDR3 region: CASSLGYAGLSAQYF. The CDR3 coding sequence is TGTGCCAGCAGCTTAGGATACGCGGGCTTGTCGGCCCAGTACTTC.

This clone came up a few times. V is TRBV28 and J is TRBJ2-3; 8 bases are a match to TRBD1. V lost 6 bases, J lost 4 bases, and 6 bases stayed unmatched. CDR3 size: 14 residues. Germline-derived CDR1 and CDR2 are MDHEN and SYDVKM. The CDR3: CASSVGQGSDTQYF. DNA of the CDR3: TGTGCCAGCAGCGTAGGACAGGGTTCAGATACGCAGTATTTT.

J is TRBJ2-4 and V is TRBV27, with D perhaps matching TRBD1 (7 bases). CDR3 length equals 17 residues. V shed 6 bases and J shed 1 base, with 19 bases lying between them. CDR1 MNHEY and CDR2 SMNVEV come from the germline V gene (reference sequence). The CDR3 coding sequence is TGTGCCAGCAGCCCGGGGGTCATACAGGGGGCCAAAAACATTCAGTACTTC. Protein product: CASSPGVIQGAKNIQYF.

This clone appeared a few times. CDR3 loop: CASSQSTAAGNTIYF. The CDR3 nucleotides read TGTGCCAGCAGCCAATCGACGGCCGCTGGAAACACCATATATTTT. The V call is TRBV16, the J call TRBJ1-3, with D uncertain. V lost 0 bases, J lost 2 bases, and 8 bases lay in between. CDR1 and CDR2 (germline): KGHSY, FQNENV. This CDR3 has 15 residues.

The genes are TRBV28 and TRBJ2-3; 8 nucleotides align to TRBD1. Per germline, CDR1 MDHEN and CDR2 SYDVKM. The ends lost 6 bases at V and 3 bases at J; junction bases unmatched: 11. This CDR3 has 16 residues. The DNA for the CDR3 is TGTGCCAGCAGATCGCGACAGGGGTCAATGACAGATACGCAGTATTTT. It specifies CASRSRQGSMTDTQYF.

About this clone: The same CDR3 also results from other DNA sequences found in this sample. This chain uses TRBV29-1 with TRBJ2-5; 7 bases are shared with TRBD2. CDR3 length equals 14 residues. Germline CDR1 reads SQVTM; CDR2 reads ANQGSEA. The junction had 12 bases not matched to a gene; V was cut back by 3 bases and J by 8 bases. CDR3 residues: CSVDSRGWSETQYF. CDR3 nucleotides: TGCAGCGTTGATTCGCGGGGGTGGAGTGAAACCCAGTACTTC.

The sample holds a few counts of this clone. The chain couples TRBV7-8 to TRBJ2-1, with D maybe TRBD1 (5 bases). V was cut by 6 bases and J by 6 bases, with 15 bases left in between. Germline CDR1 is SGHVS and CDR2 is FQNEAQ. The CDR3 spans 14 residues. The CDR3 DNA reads TGTGCCAGCAGTCACACCCCAGGGTTCAATGAGCAGTTCTTC. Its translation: CASSHTPGFNEQFF.

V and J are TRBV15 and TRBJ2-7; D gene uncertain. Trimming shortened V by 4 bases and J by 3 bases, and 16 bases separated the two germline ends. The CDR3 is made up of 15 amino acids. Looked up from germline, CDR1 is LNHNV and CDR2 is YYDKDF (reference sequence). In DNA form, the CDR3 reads TGTGCCACCAGCAAATCCCCGGGCATGGTCTACGAGCAGTACTTC. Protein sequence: CATSKSPGMVYEQYF.

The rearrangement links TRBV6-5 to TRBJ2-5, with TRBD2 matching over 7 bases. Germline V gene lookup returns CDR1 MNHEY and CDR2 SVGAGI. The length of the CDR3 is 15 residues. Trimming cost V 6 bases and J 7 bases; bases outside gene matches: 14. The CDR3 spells CASSPSGAGRGTQYF. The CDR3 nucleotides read TGTGCCAGCAGCCCGAGCGGGGCGGGTCGGGGGACCCAGTACTTC.

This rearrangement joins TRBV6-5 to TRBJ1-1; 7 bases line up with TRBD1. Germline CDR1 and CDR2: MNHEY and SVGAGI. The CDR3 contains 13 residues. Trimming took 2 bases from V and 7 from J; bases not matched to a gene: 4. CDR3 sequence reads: CASSYLRQGEAFF. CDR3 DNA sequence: TGTGCCAGCAGTTACCTCAGACAGGGTGAAGCTTTCTTT.

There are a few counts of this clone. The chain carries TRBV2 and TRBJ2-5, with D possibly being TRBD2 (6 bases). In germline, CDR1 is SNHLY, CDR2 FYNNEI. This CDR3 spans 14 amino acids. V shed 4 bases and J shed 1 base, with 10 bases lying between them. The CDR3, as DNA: TGTGCCAGCAGTGTCGGGACTGTCCAAGAGACCCAGTACTTC. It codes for CASSVGTVQETQYF.

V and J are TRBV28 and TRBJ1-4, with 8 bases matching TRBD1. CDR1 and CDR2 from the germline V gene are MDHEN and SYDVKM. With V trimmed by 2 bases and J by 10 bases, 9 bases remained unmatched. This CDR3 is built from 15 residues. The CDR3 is CASSLPSSGGGKLFF. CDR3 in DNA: TGTGCCAGCAGTTTACCAAGTTCAGGGGGCGGAAAACTGTTTTTT.

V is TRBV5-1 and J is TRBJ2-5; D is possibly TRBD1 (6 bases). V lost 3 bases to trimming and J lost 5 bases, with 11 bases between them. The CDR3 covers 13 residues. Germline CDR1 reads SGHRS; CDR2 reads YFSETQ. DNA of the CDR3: TGCGCCAGCAGCTCGGGACACGACGAGACCCAGTACTTC. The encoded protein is CASSSGHDETQYF.

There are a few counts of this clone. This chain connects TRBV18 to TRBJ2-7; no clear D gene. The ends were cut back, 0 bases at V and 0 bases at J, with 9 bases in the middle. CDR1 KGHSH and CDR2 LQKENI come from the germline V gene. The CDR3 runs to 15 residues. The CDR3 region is CASSPPGYDSYEQYF. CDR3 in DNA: TGTGCCAGCTCACCACCGGGGTACGACTCCTACGAGCAGTACTTC.

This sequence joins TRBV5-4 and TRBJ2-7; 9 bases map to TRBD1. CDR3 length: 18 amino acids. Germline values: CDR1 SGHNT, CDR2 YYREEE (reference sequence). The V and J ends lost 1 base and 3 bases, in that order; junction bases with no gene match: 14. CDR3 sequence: CASSLPSGTGTLDYEQYF. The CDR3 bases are TGTGCCAGCAGCTTGCCCTCCGGGACAGGGACTTTGGACTACGAGCAGTACTTC.

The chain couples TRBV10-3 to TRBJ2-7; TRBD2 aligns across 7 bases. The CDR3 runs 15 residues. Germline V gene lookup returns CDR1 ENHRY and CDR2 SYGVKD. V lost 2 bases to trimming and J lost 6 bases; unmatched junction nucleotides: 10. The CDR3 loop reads CAISERLAALGEQYF. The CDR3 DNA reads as TGTGCCATCAGTGAGAGGCTAGCGGCCTTAGGCGAGCAGTACTTC.

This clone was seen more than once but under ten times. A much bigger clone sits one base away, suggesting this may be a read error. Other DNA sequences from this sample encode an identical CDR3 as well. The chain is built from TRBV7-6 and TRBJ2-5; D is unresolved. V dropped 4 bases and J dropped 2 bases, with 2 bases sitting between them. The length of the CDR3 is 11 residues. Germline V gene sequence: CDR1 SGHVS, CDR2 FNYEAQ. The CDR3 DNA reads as TGTGCCAGCAGCTCTCAAGAGACCCAGTACTTC. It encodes CASSSQETQYF.

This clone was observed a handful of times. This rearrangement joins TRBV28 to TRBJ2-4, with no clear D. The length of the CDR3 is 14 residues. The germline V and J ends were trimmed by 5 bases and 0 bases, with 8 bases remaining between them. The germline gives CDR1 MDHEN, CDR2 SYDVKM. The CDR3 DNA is TGTGCCAGCAGTGATTCAGCAGCCAAAAACATTCAGTACTTC. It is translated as CASSDSAAKNIQYF.

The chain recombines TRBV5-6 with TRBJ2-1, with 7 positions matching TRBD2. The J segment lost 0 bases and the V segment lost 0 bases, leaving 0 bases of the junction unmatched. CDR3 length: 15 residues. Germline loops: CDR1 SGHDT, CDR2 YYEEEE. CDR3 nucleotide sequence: TGTGCCAGCAGCTTGGGCGGGAGCTCCTACAATGAGCAGTTCTTC. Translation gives CASSLGGSSYNEQFF.

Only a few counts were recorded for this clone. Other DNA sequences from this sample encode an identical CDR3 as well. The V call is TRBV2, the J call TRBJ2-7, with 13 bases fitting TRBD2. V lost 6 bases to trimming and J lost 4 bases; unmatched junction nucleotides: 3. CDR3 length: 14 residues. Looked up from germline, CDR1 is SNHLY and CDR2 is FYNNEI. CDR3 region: CASRWTSGSYEQYF. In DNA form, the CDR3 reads TGTGCCAGCAGATGGACTAGCGGGAGTTACGAGCAGTACTTC.

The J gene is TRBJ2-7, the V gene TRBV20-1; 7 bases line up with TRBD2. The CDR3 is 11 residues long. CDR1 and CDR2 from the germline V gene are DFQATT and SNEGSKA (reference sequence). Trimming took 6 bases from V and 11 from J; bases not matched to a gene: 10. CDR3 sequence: CSAKAGVAKYF. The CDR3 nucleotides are TGCAGTGCCAAGGCGGGAGTTGCTAAGTACTTC.

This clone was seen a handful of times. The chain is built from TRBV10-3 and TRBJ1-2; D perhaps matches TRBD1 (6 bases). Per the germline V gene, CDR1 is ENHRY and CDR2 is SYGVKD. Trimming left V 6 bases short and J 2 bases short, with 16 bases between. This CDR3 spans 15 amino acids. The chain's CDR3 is CAISERGAPNYGYTF. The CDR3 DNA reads TGTGCCATCAGCGAGCGGGGGGCCCCAAACTATGGCTACACCTTC.